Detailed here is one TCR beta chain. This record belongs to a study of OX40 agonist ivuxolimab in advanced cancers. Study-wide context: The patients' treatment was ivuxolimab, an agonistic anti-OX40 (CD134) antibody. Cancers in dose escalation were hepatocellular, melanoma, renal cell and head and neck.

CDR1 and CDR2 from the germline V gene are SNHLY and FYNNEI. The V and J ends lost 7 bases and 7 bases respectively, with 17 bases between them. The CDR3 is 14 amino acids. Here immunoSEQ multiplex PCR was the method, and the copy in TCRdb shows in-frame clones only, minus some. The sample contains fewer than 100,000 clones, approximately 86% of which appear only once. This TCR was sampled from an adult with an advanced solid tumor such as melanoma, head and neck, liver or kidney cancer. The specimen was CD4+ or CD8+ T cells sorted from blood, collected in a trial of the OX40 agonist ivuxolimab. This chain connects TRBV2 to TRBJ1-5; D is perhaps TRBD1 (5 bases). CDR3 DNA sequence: TGTGCCAGCAAGTGGGACCGGCGGGACCAGCCCCAGCATTTT. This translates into CASKWDRRDQPQHF.